The rows below give T cell receptor beta chains drawn from one sample of a study of graft-versus-host responses after intestinal transplantation. Generated by immunoSEQ multiplex PCR, the TCRdb table keeps only in-frame clones and is missing some. Here the sample spans 3,000 to 3,500 clones, about 70% being singletons. The sequences come from ileum tissue, collected around 5 and 7 days after intestinal transplantation. These TCRs come from a human patient who received an intestinal transplant, so some T cells may come from the graft donor. Each CDR3 is given without its conserved first and last residue. Each record gives: V gene, J gene, CDR3 protein.

V gene: TRBV7-8; J gene: TRBJ2-1; CDR3 protein: ASSLVRGNEQF
V gene: TRBV18; J gene: TRBJ1-2; CDR3 protein: ASSPPWGQGYGYT
V gene: TRBV11-3; J gene: TRBJ1-1; CDR3 protein: ASSLEDRGTEAF
V gene: TRBV18; J gene: TRBJ2-3; CDR3 protein: ASSPRGTGGTQY
V gene: TRBV29-1; J gene: TRBJ2-2; CDR3 protein: SVEGPGELF
V gene: TRBV6-5; J gene: TRBJ2-2; CDR3 protein: ASSYQIAGEELF
V gene: TRBV15; J gene: TRBJ1-1; CDR3 protein: ATSRDMETVNTEAF
V gene: TRBV18; J gene: TRBJ2-2; CDR3 protein: ASSPRSGPGELF
V gene: TRBV10-3; J gene: TRBJ2-5; CDR3 protein: AIKTGGPQETQY
V gene: TRBV10-3; J gene: TRBJ1-5; CDR3 protein: AISGTGDQPQH
V gene: TRBV28; J gene: TRBJ2-7; CDR3 protein: ASSLGQGATYEQY
V gene: TRBV9; J gene: TRBJ2-7; CDR3 protein: ASSVDPGPPSYEQY
V gene: TRBV30; J gene: TRBJ2-5; CDR3 protein: AWNTRDYEETQY
V gene: TRBV10-3; J gene: TRBJ1-2; CDR3 protein: AISPRDLDGYT
V gene: TRBV6-5; J gene: TRBJ2-3; CDR3 protein: ASSYSGGGTDTQY
V gene: TRBV5-1; J gene: TRBJ1-2; CDR3 protein: ASSSTLDRGPYGYT
V gene: TRBV10-3; J gene: TRBJ1-1; CDR3 protein: AISESGQIEAF
V gene: TRBV5-4; J gene: TRBJ2-3; CDR3 protein: ASSLGSTDTQY
V gene: TRBV28; J gene: TRBJ2-5; CDR3 protein: ASSPTRVFTGQETQY
V gene: TRBV25-1; J gene: TRBJ2-5; CDR3 protein: ASSLAGGGETQY
V gene: TRBV12-2; J gene: TRBJ2-3; CDR3 protein: ASRLIPRQGQSADTQY
V gene: TRBV10-1; J gene: TRBJ2-1; CDR3 protein: ASSERASGKGGNEQF
V gene: TRBV5-6; J gene: TRBJ1-4; CDR3 protein: ASSLGRVNEKLF
V gene: TRBV20-1; J gene: TRBJ2-7; CDR3 protein: SARDTYEQY
V gene: TRBV30; J gene: TRBJ2-4; CDR3 protein: AWRGAKNIQY
V gene: TRBV13; J gene: TRBJ2-1; CDR3 protein: ASSSVGLAGGLWNEQF
V gene: TRBV6-5; J gene: TRBJ1-1; CDR3 protein: ASNLASGGRAF
V gene: TRBV6-5; J gene: TRBJ1-5; CDR3 protein: ASSGGTGNQPQH
V gene: TRBV13; J gene: TRBJ2-3; CDR3 protein: ASSLGLATDTQY
V gene: TRBV19; J gene: TRBJ2-2; CDR3 protein: ASSIDKQQGLGSTGELF
V gene: TRBV25-1; J gene: TRBJ2-2; CDR3 protein: ASSDGTGFTGELF
V gene: TRBV25-1; J gene: TRBJ2-3; CDR3 protein: ASSGTSGGADTQY
V gene: TRBV14; J gene: TRBJ2-7; CDR3 protein: ASSQGHEQY
V gene: TRBV4-2; J gene: TRBJ2-5; CDR3 protein: ASSQDRGGQETQY
V gene: TRBV18; J gene: TRBJ2-7; CDR3 protein: ASSPGLAGYYEQY
V gene: TRBV9; J gene: TRBJ1-4; CDR3 protein: ASSVAAATNEKLF
V gene: TRBV30; J gene: TRBJ1-2; CDR3 protein: AWSVRLRQGYGYT
V gene: TRBV2; J gene: TRBJ2-3; CDR3 protein: ASTRLAYTDTQY
V gene: TRBV30; J gene: TRBJ2-3; CDR3 protein: ARDGQGRTDTQY
V gene: TRBV14; J gene: TRBJ1-2; CDR3 protein: ASSQQFYGYT
V gene: TRBV6-6; J gene: TRBJ2-3; CDR3 protein: ASSRTSGGGTDTQY
V gene: TRBV13; J gene: TRBJ2-7; CDR3 protein: ASSLTRGRSGEREQY
V gene: TRBV2; J gene: TRBJ2-7; CDR3 protein: ASSLGGEQY
V gene: TRBV29-1; J gene: TRBJ2-2; CDR3 protein: SVYIQGAGELF
V gene: TRBV5-4; J gene: TRBJ2-1; CDR3 protein: ASSPGGSGGENEQF
V gene: TRBV5-1; J gene: TRBJ1-3; CDR3 protein: ASSLDRGGNTIY
V gene: TRBV11-2; J gene: TRBJ1-6; CDR3 protein: ASSSGTNNSPLH
V gene: TRBV4-3; J gene: TRBJ1-1; CDR3 protein: ASSQDEGKNTEAF
V gene: TRBV6-6; J gene: TRBJ1-2; CDR3 protein: ASSYSTGGYGYT
V gene: TRBV4-2; J gene: TRBJ2-7; CDR3 protein: ASSQGISSYEQY
V gene: TRBV28; J gene: TRBJ2-3; CDR3 protein: ASRPPQGARSDTQY
V gene: TRBV9; J gene: TRBJ2-5; CDR3 protein: ASSVERGEETQY
V gene: TRBV25-1; J gene: TRBJ2-5; CDR3 protein: ASSGGLAGEETQY
V gene: TRBV11-2; J gene: TRBJ1-3; CDR3 protein: ASSTPGHSPSGNTIY